The 22 T cell receptor beta chains presented below share a single source sample, sequenced in a study of cytomegalovirus exposure and HLA in healthy donors. Primers for the PCR totalled 60 Vbeta and 13 Jbeta. Repertoires were generated with immunoSEQ multiplex PCR, while TCRdb's copy carries only in-frame clones and drops some. The sample shows more than 110,000 clones, roughly four fifths of them seen only once. Sample: PBMCs. The receptors originated from a man aged 35-49 years in good health and CMV-seropositive.

The chain recombines TRBV5-8 with TRBJ1-1, with D perhaps TRBD1 (5 bases). Trimming left V 1 base short and J 6 bases short, with 16 bases between. Germline V gene data show CDR1 as SGHTS and CDR2 as YDEGEE. The CDR3 is 15 amino acids. CDR3 bases: TGTGCCAGCAGCTTGTTTCGGGGGATTAGAGCTGAAGCTTTCTTT. Its protein product is CASSLFRGIRAEAFF.

The genes are TRBV7-2 and TRBJ1-1; TRBD1 matches 9 bases. CDR1 and CDR2 from the germline V gene are SGHTA and FQGNSA. The CDR3 has 16 residues. After removal of 5 bases from V and 5 bases from J, the junction contained 12 bases not matched to a gene. DNA of the CDR3: TGTGCCAGCAGCCGCGGGACAGGGATTAGATGGACTGAAGCTTTCTTT. Residues: CASSRGTGIRWTEAFF.

This clone has a handful of counts. Other nucleotide sequences from this sample produce the same CDR3. The chain is built from TRBV7-8 and TRBJ2-7; D gene ambiguous. Deletions cut 3 bases from V and 4 bases from J, with 10 bases between. This CDR3 contains 13 residues. Germline CDR1 SGHVS, CDR2 FQNEAQ. CDR3 sequence reads: CASSLEPAYEQYF. DNA for the CDR3: TGTGCCAGCAGCTTGGAGCCGGCATACGAGCAGTACTTC.

The V call is TRBV9, the J call TRBJ1-5; TRBD1 might be the D (6 bases). CDR3 length: 13 residues. The germline V gene has CDR1 SGDLS and CDR2 YYNGEE. V dropped 3 bases and J dropped 4 bases, with 8 bases sitting between them. In DNA, the CDR3 is TGTGCCAGCAGCGAGGGGGTGAATCAGCCCCAGCATTTT. Encoded protein: CASSEGVNQPQHF.

The chain couples TRBV19 to TRBJ1-1, with D tentatively TRBD1 (5 bases). CDR3 length: 14 residues. Germline CDR1 reads LNHDA; CDR2 reads SQIVND (reference sequence). Trimming stripped 7 bases from V and 6 bases from J, with 18 bases between. CDR3 DNA sequence: TGTGCCAGTACCCTAGGGCGGGGGAGGTCTGAAGCTTTCTTT. Translated: CASTLGRGRSEAFF. Looking up the rest from reference TRBV19 and TRBJ1-1 gives the full variable domain: DGGITQSPKYLFRKEGQNVTLSCEQNLNHDAMYWYRQDPGQGLRLIYYSQIVNDFQKGDIAEGYSVSREKKESFPLTVTSAQKNPTAFYLCASTLGRGRSEAFFGQGTRLTVV.

V and J are TRBV27 and TRBJ1-2; D gene unclear. In germline, CDR1 is MNHEY, CDR2 SMNVEV (reference sequence). The CDR3 is made up of 15 amino acids. Trimming took 6 bases from V and 2 from J, leaving 16 bases between them. The DNA for the CDR3 is TGTGCCAGCAGGACCAAAGGAGGTGGAAACTATGGCTACACCTTC. Translation gives CASRTKGGGNYGYTF.

Note on this clone: Other DNA sequences within the sample encode an identical CDR3. This chain connects TRBV30 to TRBJ2-7; 7 positions agree with TRBD2. The V segment lost 0 bases and the J segment 3 bases; nucleotides outside the gene matches: 5. The CDR3 spans 14 residues. The V gene's germline CDR1 is GTSNPN and CDR2 SVGIG (reference sequence). The CDR3 DNA sequence: TGTGCCTGGAGTGTCATGGGCGGGAGCTACGAGCAGTACTTC. It encodes CAWSVMGGSYEQYF.

The chain is built from TRBV29-1 and TRBJ2-1, with TRBD1 identical over 7 bases. In germline, CDR1 is SQVTM, CDR2 ANQGSEA. The J segment lost 7 bases and the V segment lost 0 bases, leaving 12 bases of the junction unmatched. The CDR3 has 16 amino acids. The CDR3 region is CSVEDSDRSFSNEQFF. The CDR3 DNA follows: TGCAGCGTTGAAGATTCGGACAGGTCATTTTCGAATGAGCAGTTCTTC.

CDR3 protein: CASSTGDGQPQHF. The CDR3, as DNA: TGTGCCAGTTCTACAGGGGACGGACAGCCCCAGCATTTT. The V and J genes are TRBV19 and TRBJ1-5; 7 nucleotides agree with TRBD1. V dropped 8 bases and J dropped 7; count of bases not matched to a gene: 8. The CDR3 totals 13 residues. Germline assignment: CDR1 LNHDA and CDR2 SQIVND (reference sequence).

In its sample, this clone was seen a few times. This CDR3 is CASSHGTPAKNIQYF. CDR3 bases: TGTGCCAGCAGTCACGGGACTCCAGCCAAAAACATTCAGTACTTC. The chain uses TRBV6-6 and TRBJ2-4; the D gene is possibly TRBD2 (6 bases). The germline gives CDR1 MNHNY, CDR2 SVGAGI (reference sequence). The CDR3 extends over 15 amino acids. Between the trimmed V and J ends, which lost 5 bases and 0 bases, there was a span of 11 bases.

This clone was found a few times. The chain joins TRBV9 to TRBJ2-1; 9 nucleotides align to TRBD2. The V segment lost 3 bases and the J segment 3 bases; nucleotides outside the gene matches: 4. The CDR3 runs 15 residues. CDR1 is SGDLS and CDR2 is YYNGEE in the germline V gene. The CDR3 sequence: CASSEDSGGYNEQFF. For the CDR3, the DNA is TGTGCCAGCAGCGAAGATAGCGGGGGCTACAATGAGCAGTTCTTC. The whole variable domain, filled in from reference TRBV9 and TRBJ2-1, reads DSGVTQTPKHLITATGQRVTLRCSPRSGDLSVYWYQQSLDQGLQFLIQYYNGEERAKGNILERFSAQQFPDLHSELNLSSLELGDSALYFCASSEDSGGYNEQFFGPGTRLTVL.

The V gene is TRBV5-1, the J gene TRBJ2-1, with TRBD2 matching 9 bases. The CDR3 totals 15 residues. V shed 0 bases, J shed 10 bases, and the junction held 8 bases outside the gene matches. The germline CDR1 and CDR2 sequences are SGHRS and YFSETQ. The DNA for the CDR3 is TGCGCCAGCAGCTTGGTGGCGGGAGGGCCAATCGAGCAGTTCTTC. Its protein product is CASSLVAGGPIEQFF.

The CDR3 DNA follows: TGTGCCAGTTGGGGGGGGCCAACTAATGAAAAACTGTTTTTT. Translation gives CASWGGPTNEKLFF. V and J are TRBV19 and TRBJ1-4; possible D gene TRBD1, 6 bases. The CDR3 sequence is 14 residues long. V lost 8 bases and J lost 0, with 10 bases in between. CDR1 is LNHDA and CDR2 is SQIVND in the germline V gene (reference sequence).

The chain uses TRBV18 and TRBJ1-5, with D uncertain. Looked up from germline, CDR1 is KGHSH and CDR2 is LQKENI. The length of the CDR3 is 17 residues. V lost 3 bases to trimming and J lost 0 bases, with 15 bases between them. This chain's CDR3 is CASSPFERSLSNQPQHF. In DNA form, the CDR3 reads TGTGCCAGCTCACCCTTTGAGAGGAGTCTTAGCAATCAGCCCCAGCATTTT.

This clone was seen just once. The chain is built from TRBV7-8 and TRBJ2-2, with TRBD1 as a possible D gene (5 bases). V lost 7 bases and J lost 1, with 7 bases in between. There are 13 residues in the CDR3. Germline V gene data show CDR1 as SGHVS and CDR2 as FQNEAQ. CDR3 protein: CASTDRNTGELFF. CDR3 DNA: TGTGCCAGCACTGACAGGAACACCGGGGAGCTGTTTTTT.

The chain couples TRBV19 to TRBJ2-5, with 10 bases aligning to TRBD1. TRBJ2-7 matches the DNA end more closely, so the J call is doubtful. Germline-derived CDR1 and CDR2 are LNHDA and SQIVND (reference sequence). The CDR3 has 14 amino acids. The CDR3 is CASSPDRGRGEQYF. The DNA of the CDR3 is TGTGCCAGTAGTCCCGACAGGGGGCGAGGCGAGCAGTACTTC.

The CDR3 is CASSGTSGSYNEQFF. The DNA of the CDR3 is TGTGCCAGCAGCGGGACTAGCGGGAGCTACAATGAGCAGTTCTTC. The chain has TRBV9 and TRBJ2-1; TRBD2 agrees at 13 bases. Germline CDR1 is SGDLS and CDR2 is YYNGEE. This CDR3 is 15 amino acids long. V lost 3 bases and J lost 3; bases outside the gene matches: 0.

The chain combines TRBV7-9 with TRBJ2-6; D is uncertain. The V end lost 0 bases, the J end lost 0 bases, and 9 bases lay between the germline ends. The CDR3 is 17 residues long. CDR1 is SEHNR and CDR2 is FQNEAQ in the germline V gene (reference sequence). The CDR3 bases are TGTGCCAGCAGCTTAGCGGCAGGCCACTCTGGGGCCAACGTCCTGACTTTC. Residues: CASSLAAGHSGANVLTF.

The rearrangement uses TRBV29-1 and TRBJ2-3, with 7 bases matching TRBD1. The CDR3 covers 13 residues. Germline CDR1 reads SQVTM; CDR2 reads ANQGSEA. Losses at the gene ends were 6 bases for V and 1 base for J; bases not matched to a gene: 4. The CDR3 here is CSVRQGGTDTQYF. CDR3 DNA: TGCAGCGTCAGACAGGGCGGCACAGATACGCAGTATTTT.

The chain recombines TRBV5-1 with TRBJ2-1; TRBD1 matches 9 bases. The CDR3 has 16 residues. Looked up from germline, CDR1 is SGHRS and CDR2 is YFSETQ. V lost 4 bases to trimming and J lost 5 bases; unmatched junction nucleotides: 10. The CDR3 is CASSLLPDRGDNEQFF. DNA for the CDR3: TGCGCCAGCAGCCTACTTCCGGACAGGGGCGACAATGAGCAGTTCTTC.

The V and J genes are TRBV5-1 and TRBJ2-3; 9 positions agree with TRBD2. The CDR3 contains 14 residues. V shed 3 bases and J 2 bases; nucleotides not matched to a gene: 1. Germline CDR1 SGHRS, CDR2 YFSETQ. CDR3 residues: CASSSSGDTDTQYF. The DNA of the CDR3 is TGCGCCAGCAGCTCTAGCGGGGACACAGATACGCAGTATTTT. The full variable domain, completed using reference TRBV5-1 and TRBJ2-3, is KAGVTQTPRYLIKTRGQQVTLSCSPISGHRSVSWYQQTPGQGLQFLFEYFSETQRNKGNFPGRFSGRQFSNSRSEMNVSTLELGDSALYLCASSSSGDTDTQYFGPGTRLTVL.

This clone was counted a single time. The V and J genes are TRBV2 and TRBJ2-5; TRBD2 aligns across 9 bases. The V and J ends lost 8 bases and 2 bases, in that order; junction bases with no gene match: 9. Germline CDR1 and CDR2: SNHLY and FYNNEI. CDR3 length equals 15 residues. CDR3 in DNA: TGTGCCAGCTGCCTCTTAGCGGGAGTACAAGAGACCCAGTACTTC. Translation: CASCLLAGVQETQYF.